This T cell receptor (beta chain) emerged from a study of T-cell memory formation after mild COVID-19. Broader study findings: SARS-CoV-2 specificity was not confirmed for second-wave clones peaking on day 37.

The CDR3 is 14 amino acids. Germline V CDR1 and CDR2: MNHEY, SMNVEV (reference sequence). Trimming took off 2 bases at V and 5 bases at J, with 12 bases between the two ends. TCRdb reprocessed the 5' RACE reads with MiXCR, giving one entry per CDR3 protein. The sample has nearly 250,000 distinct CDR3 sequences; 15% are singletons. This clonotype came up a few times. Its antigen is still unknown. V gene TRBV27 combines with J gene TRBJ1-1, with D unclear. The sample was PBMCs or a T cell subset sorted from them (not recorded which). The receptor comes from an adult woman who had mild COVID-19 (a few samples of this study predate the infection). Cell type and time point are not known. The CDR3 DNA is TGTGCCAGCAGTTTAATTCCGGGTAAAACTGAAGCTTTCTTT. It specifies CASSLIPGKTEAFF.